This T cell receptor (beta chain) was documented in a study of CD8+CD57+ T cells in acquired aplastic anemia. Study overall: On average, sorted CD4+ and CD8+ cells gave approximately 3 ug of DNA. Study observations and caveats: Patients and controls were not found to differ significantly in CD8+ Simpson's diversity. Almost 30 CD8+ CDR3 sequences occurred in both the patients and the controls.

The CDR3 is made up of 14 amino acids. V shed 5 bases and J shed 5 bases, with 15 bases lying between them. The germline gives CDR1 SNHLY, CDR2 FYNNEI. Previously, flow cytometry had revealed CD8+CD57+ cell expansion in the patients chosen for sequencing. Note on this clonotype: Its target is unknown.

TCR beta VDJ and CDR3 profiling used genomic DNA as template. TCRdb fed the reads into MiXCR, producing one record per CDR3 protein. The sample records about 180,000 distinct CDR3 sequences, 50% to 65% being singletons. J is TRBJ1-1 and V is TRBV2; a possible D gene is TRBD1 (5 bases). Material: sorted CD4+, CD8+, or CD8+CD57+ T cells (not recorded which) from PBMCs. The clonotype was recovered from a human donor with aplastic anemia. The CDR3 sequence: CASSSRVLWTEAFF. The CDR3 coding sequence is TGTGCCAGCAGTAGCAGGGTTCTATGGACTGAAGCTTTCTTT.